This entry describes one TCR beta chain. Its target is unknown. After removal of 7 bases from V and 1 base from J, the junction contained 5 bases not matched to a gene. Germline V lookup: CDR1 GTSNPN, CDR2 SVGIG (reference sequence). The CDR3 extends over 13 amino acids. These data belong to a study of cytomegalovirus exposure and HLA in healthy donors. With 60 Vbeta and 13 Jbeta primers, the PCR was carried out. Profiled with immunoSEQ multiplex PCR; TCRdb holds only in-frame clones, not every one. This sample carries about 110,000 clones, more than 65% of them seen once, and the ten largest clones take approximately 0.8%. The study, taken as a whole, reports: A later analysis linked a missense DCLRE1C variant to TCR beta V- and J-gene trimming. With high specificity and sensitivity, the classifier reportedly diagnosed cytomegalovirus status.

The clonotype comes from a boy aged 10-17 years in good health and CMV-seronegative. Sequencing input: PBMCs. The genes are TRBV30 and TRBJ1-1; 8 bases map to TRBD1. This CDR3 is CALRGQGNTEAFF. CDR3 DNA: TGTGCCTTGAGAGGACAGGGGAACACTGAAGCTTTCTTT.